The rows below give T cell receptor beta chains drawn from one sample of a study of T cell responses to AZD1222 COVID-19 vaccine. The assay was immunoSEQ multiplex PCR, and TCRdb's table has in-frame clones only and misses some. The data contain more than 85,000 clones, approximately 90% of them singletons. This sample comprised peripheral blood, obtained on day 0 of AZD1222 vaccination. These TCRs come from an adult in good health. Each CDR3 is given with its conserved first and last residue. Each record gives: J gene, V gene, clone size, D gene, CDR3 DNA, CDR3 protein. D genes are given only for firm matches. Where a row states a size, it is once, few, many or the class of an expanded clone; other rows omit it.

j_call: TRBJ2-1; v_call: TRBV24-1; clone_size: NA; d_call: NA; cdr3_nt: TGTGCCACCAGTGATCCACCAGAAGGGCGGCAGTTCTTC; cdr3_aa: CATSDPPEGRQFF
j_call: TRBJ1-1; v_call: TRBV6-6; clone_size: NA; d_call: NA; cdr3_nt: TGTGCCAGCAGTTACTCGACAAGTGAAGCTTTCTTT; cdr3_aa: CASSYSTSEAFF
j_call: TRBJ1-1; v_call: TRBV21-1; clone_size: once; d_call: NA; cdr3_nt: TGTGCCAGCAGCAAAGAACGGGGGGGAAATGATAAGAACACTGAAGCTTTCTTT; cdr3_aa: CASSKERGGNDKNTEAFF
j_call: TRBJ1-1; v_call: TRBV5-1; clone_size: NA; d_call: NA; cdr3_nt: TGCGCCAGCAGCCCTCCGGGACCGCACACTGAAGCTTTCTTT; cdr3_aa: CASSPPGPHTEAFF
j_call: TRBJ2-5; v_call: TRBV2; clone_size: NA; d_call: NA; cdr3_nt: TGTGCCAGCAAACCTTGGGAGACCCAGTACTTC; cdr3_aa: CASKPWETQYF
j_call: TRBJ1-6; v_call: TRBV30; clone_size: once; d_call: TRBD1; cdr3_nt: TGTGCCTGGGAAGGACAGGGGATAATAAGGGATTCACCCCTCCACTTT; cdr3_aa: CAWEGQGIIRDSPLHF
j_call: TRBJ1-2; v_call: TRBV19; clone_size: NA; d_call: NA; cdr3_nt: TGTGCCAGCCGATCTCCGCCACAAGGCTACACCTTC; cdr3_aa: CASRSPPQGYTF
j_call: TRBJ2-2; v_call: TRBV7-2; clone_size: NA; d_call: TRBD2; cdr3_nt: TGTGCCAGCAGCTTATACGGGAGGAACCCCACCGGGGAGCTGTTTTTT; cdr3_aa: CASSLYGRNPTGELFF
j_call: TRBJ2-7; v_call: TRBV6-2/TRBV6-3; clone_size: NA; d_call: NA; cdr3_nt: TGTGCCAGCAGCCCAGAGACAGTCTTGCACACCTACGAGCAGTACTTC; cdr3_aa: CASSPETVLHTYEQYF
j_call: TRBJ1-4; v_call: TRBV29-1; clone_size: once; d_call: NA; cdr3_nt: TGCGGCGTCTTCCGGGACGGTAATGAAAAACTGTTTTTT; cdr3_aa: CGVFRDGNEKLFF
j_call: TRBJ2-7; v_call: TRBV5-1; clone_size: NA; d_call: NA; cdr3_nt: TGCGCCAGCAGCTTGGCGGGACTTTACGAGCAGTACTTC; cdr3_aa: CASSLAGLYEQYF
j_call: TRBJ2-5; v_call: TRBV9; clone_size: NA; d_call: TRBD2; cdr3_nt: TGTGCCAGCAGCGCCGTGGGAGCGGGAGGACAAGAGACCCAGTACTTC; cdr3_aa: CASSAVGAGGQETQYF
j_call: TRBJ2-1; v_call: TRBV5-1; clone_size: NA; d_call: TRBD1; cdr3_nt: TGCGCCAGCAGCTCCGGGACAGGGGCGGGCGATGAGCAGTTCTTC; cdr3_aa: CASSSGTGAGDEQFF
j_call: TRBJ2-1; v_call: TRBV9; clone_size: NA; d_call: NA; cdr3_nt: TGTGCCAGCAGCATAACCGGGAAAAACAATGAGCAGTTCTTC; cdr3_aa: CASSITGKNNEQFF
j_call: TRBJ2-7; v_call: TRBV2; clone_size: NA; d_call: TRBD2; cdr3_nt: TGTGCCAGCCGGGGAACTAGCGGGACTCTCGAGCAGTACTTC; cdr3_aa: CASRGTSGTLEQYF
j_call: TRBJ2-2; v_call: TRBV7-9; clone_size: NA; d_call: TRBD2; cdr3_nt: TGTGCCAGCAGCTGGACTAGCGGGACAGGAACCGGGGAGCTGTTTTTT; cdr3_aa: CASSWTSGTGTGELFF
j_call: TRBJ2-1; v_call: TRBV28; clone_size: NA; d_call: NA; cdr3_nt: TGTGCCAGCAGTTCCAATTACAATGAGCAGTTCTTC; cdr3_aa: CASSSNYNEQFF
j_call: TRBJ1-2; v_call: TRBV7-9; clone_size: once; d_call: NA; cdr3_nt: TGTGCCAGCAGCCGGCGGGCGGAAAGAGTGGGCTACACCTTC; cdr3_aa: CASSRRAERVGYTF
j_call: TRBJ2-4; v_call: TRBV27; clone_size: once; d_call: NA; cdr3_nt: TGTGCCAGTCTGGACAGAGTCAAAAACATTCAGTACTTC; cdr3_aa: CASLDRVKNIQYF
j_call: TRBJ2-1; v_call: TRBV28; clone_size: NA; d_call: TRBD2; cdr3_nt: TGTGCCAGCAGTACCTCTAGCGGCCTACTGTCCAATGAGCAGTTCTTC; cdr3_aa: CASSTSSGLLSNEQFF
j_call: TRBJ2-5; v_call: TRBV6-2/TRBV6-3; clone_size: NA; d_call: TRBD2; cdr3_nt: TGTGCCAGCAGTTACTCGGCTAGCGGGTCAGAAGAGACCCAGTACTTC; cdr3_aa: CASSYSASGSEETQYF
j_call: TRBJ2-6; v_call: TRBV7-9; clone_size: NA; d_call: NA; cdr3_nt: TGTGCCAGCAGCAAGGGAGCTCTCTCTGGGGCCAACGTCCTGACTTTC; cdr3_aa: CASSKGALSGANVLTF
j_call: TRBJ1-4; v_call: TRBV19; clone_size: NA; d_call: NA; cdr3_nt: TGTGCCAGTAACGGTGGCGGGGCAACTAATGAAAAACTGTTTTTT; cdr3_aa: CASNGGGATNEKLFF
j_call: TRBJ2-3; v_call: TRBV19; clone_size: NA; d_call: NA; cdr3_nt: TGTGCAAGTACAGATAGGAGCAGCACAGATACGCAGTATTTT; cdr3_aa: CASTDRSSTDTQYF
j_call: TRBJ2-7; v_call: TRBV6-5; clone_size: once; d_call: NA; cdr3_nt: TGTGCCAGCAGTTACTCGGAGACTAGTTCCTACGAGCAGTACTTC; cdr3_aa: CASSYSETSSYEQYF
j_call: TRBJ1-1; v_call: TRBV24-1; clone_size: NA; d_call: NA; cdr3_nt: TGTGCCACCAGTGGACAATCTGAAGCTTTCTTT; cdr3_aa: CATSGQSEAFF
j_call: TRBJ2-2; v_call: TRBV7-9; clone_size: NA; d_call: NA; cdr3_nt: TGTGCCAGCAGCTTGTCGACGAACACCGGGGAGCTGTTTTTT; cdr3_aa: CASSLSTNTGELFF
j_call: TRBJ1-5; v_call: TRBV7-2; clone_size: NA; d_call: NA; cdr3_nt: TGTGCCAGCAGCTTAGACGTTGGTCAGCCCCAGCATTTT; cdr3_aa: CASSLDVGQPQHF
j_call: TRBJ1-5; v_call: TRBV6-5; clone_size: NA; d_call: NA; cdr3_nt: TGTGCCTCCCAGGGAGGGGTTAGCTATCAGCCCCAGCATTTT; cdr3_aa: CASQGGVSYQPQHF
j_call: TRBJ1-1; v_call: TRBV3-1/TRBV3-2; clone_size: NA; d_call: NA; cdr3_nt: TGTGCCAGCACCAAACAGCGAGTGATGAACACTGAAGCTTTCTTT; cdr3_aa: CASTKQRVMNTEAFF
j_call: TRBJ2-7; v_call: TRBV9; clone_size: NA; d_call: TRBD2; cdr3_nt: TGTGCCAGCAGCGAAGCTAGCGGTGACTCCTACGAGCAGTACTTC; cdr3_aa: CASSEASGDSYEQYF
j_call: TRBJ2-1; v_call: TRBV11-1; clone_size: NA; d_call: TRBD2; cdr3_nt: TGTGCCAGCAGACCCGGGACTAGCGGGAGGGAGGGTGAGCAGTTCTTC; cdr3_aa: CASRPGTSGREGEQFF
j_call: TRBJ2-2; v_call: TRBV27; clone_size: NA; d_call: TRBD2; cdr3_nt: TGTGCCAGCAGTTTACTAGCGGGAGTCCCCACCGGGGAGCTGTTTTTT; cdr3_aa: CASSLLAGVPTGELFF
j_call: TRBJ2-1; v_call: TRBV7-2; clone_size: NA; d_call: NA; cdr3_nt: TGTGCCAGCAGCTTAGGTGGGCCGCCCTACAATGAGCAGTTCTTC; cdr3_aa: CASSLGGPPYNEQFF
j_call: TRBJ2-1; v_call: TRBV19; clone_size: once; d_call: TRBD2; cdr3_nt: TGTGCCAGTAGTATCACCCCCGACTTTGGCGGGAGAAATGAGCAGTTCTTC; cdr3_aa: CASSITPDFGGRNEQFF
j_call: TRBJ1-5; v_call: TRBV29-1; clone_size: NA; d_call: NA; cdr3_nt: TGCAGCGTTGTTTTAGGCGACAATCAGCCCCAGCATTTT; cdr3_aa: CSVVLGDNQPQHF
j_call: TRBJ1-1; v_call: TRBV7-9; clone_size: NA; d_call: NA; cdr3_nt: TGTGCCAGCAGCCCAAGCGGGTTCACTGAAGCTTTCTTT; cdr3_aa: CASSPSGFTEAFF
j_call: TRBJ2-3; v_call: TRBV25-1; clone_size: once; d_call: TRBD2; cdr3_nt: TGTGCCAGCAGTGATACCGGGACTACGGTGGCAGATACGCAGTATTTT; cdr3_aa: CASSDTGTTVADTQYF
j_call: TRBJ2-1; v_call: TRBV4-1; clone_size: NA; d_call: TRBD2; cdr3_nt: TGCGCCAGCAGCCAAGGGGCACTAGCGGGAGAGGGTAGTAGTGAGCAGTTCTTC; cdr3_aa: CASSQGALAGEGSSEQFF
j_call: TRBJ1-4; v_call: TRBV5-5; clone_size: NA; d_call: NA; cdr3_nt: TGTGCCAGCAGCCCAACAGGACCAGATGAAAAACTGTTTTTT; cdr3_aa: CASSPTGPDEKLFF
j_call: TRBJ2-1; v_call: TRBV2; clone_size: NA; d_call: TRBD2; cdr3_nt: TGTGCCAGCAGTGACACTAGCGGGAGATACAATGAGCAGTTCTTC; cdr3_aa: CASSDTSGRYNEQFF